This T cell receptor beta chain was captured by sequencing in a study of shared clonotypes between healthy human individuals. Naivety among CD8 cells was defined by CD45RO negativity and positive CCR7 selection, thereby excluding terminally differentiated effector memory CD45RA+ cells. Germline CDR1 is SGDLS and CDR2 is YYNGEE. CDR3 size: 14 residues. Unmatched junction bases numbered 2, after V lost 0 bases and J lost 3 bases. Assay used: immunoSEQ multiplex PCR; TCRdb lists only in-frame clones, some missing. The table shows around 2.1 million clones, with about 93% occurring only once. The receptor's source is a young man in good health. Some clones in this sample may be carry-over from other donors' samples. The chain links TRBV9 to TRBJ2-5; the match to TRBD1 covers 7 bases. Sequences were obtained from naive CD8+ T cells from PBMCs. CDR3 residues: CASSVAGTEETQYF. DNA for the CDR3: TGTGCCAGCAGCGTAGCCGGGACAGAAGAGACCCAGTACTTC. Variable domain in full (rest from reference TRBV9 and TRBJ2-5): DSGVTQTPKHLITATGQRVTLRCSPRSGDLSVYWYQQSLDQGLQFLIQYYNGEERAKGNILERFSAQQFPDLHSELNLSSLELGDSALYFCASSVAGTEETQYFGPGTRLLVL.